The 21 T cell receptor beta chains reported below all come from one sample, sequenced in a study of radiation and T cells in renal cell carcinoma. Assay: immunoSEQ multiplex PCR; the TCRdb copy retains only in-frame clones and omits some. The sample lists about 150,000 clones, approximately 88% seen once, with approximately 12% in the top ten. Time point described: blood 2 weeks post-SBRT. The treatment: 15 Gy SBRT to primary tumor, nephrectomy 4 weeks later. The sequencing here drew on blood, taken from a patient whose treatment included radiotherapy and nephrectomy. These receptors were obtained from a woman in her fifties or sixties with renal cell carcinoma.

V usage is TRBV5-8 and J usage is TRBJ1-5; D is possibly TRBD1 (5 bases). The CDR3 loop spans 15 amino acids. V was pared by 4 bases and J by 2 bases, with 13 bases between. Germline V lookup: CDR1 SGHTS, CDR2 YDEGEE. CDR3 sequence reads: CASSAGTIGNQPQHF. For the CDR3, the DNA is TGTGCCAGCAGCGCCGGGACCATCGGCAATCAGCCCCAGCATTTT. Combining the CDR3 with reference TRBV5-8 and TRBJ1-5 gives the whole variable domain EAGVTQSPTHLIKTRGQQATLRCSPISGHTSVYWYQQALGLGLQFLLWYDEGEERNRGNFPPRFSGRQFPNYSSELNVNALELEDSALYLCASSAGTIGNQPQHFGDGTRLSIL.

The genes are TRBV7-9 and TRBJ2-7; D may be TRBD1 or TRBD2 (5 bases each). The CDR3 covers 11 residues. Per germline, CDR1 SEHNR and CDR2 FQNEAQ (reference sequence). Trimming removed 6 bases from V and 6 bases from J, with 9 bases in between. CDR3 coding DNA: TGTGCCAGCAGTTGGGACGGCGAGCAGTACTTC. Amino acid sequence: CASSWDGEQYF.

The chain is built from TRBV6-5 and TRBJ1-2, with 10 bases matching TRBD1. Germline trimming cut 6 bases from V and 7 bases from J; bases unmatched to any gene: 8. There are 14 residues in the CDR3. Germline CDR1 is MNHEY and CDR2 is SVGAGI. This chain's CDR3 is CASRKPGQGSGYTF. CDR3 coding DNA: TGTGCCAGCAGAAAGCCGGGACAGGGGTCTGGCTACACCTTC.

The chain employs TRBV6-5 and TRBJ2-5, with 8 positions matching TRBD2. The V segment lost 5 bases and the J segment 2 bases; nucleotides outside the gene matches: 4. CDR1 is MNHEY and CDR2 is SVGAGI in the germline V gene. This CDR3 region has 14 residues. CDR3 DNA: TGTGCCAGCAGTCCAAGCGGGGGTCAAGAGACCCAGTACTTC. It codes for CASSPSGGQETQYF.

CDR3 sequence: CASSPFLDGTEAFF. CDR3 nucleotides: TGTGCCAGCTCACCCTTTTTGGACGGCACTGAAGCTTTCTTT. The rearrangement uses TRBV18 and TRBJ1-1; no definite D call. This CDR3 contains 14 residues. The germline V gene encodes CDR1 KGHSH and CDR2 LQKENI. The germline V and J ends were trimmed by 3 bases and 4 bases, with 12 bases remaining between them. Looking up the rest from reference TRBV18 and TRBJ1-1 gives the full variable domain: NAGVMQNPRHLVRRRGQEARLRCSPMKGHSHVYWYRQLPEEGLKFMVYLQKENIIDESGMPKERFSAEFPKEGPSILRIQQVVRGDSAAYFCASSPFLDGTEAFFGQGTRLTVV.

The CDR3 region is CASSFRTAGGYTF. CDR3 in DNA: TGTGCCAGCAGTTTCCGGACCGCCGGGGGCTACACCTTC. The chain combines TRBV6-6 with TRBJ1-2; D is unclear. The V end lost 4 bases, the J end lost 8 bases, and 14 bases lay between the germline ends. Germline values: CDR1 MNHNY, CDR2 SVGAGI (reference sequence). The CDR3 has 13 amino acids.

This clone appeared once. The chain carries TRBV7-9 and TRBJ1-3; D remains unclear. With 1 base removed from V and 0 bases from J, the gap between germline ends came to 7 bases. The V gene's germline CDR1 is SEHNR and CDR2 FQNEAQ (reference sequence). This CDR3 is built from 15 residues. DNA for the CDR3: TGTGCCAGCAGCTTAGTTGGCAGCTCTGGAAACACCATATATTTT. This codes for CASSLVGSSGNTIYF.

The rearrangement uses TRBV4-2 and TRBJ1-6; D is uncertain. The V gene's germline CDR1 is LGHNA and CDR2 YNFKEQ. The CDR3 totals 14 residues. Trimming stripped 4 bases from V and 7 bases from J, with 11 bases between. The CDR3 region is CASSLRRQNSPLHF. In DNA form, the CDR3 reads TGTGCCAGCAGCCTAAGACGGCAGAATTCACCCCTCCACTTT.

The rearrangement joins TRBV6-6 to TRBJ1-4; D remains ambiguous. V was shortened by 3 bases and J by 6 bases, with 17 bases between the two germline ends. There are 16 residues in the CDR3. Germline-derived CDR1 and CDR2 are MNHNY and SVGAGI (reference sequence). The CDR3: CASSYSYGQLDEKLFF. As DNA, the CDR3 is TGTGCCAGCAGTTATTCGTACGGGCAGCTCGATGAAAAACTGTTTTTT.

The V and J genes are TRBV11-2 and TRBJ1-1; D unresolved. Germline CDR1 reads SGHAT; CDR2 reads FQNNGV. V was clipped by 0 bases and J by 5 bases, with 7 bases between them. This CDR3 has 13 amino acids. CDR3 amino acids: CASSLDRETEAFF. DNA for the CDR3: TGTGCCAGCAGCTTAGATCGGGAGACTGAAGCTTTCTTT. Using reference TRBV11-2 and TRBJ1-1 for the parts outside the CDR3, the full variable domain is EAGVAQSPRYKIIEKRQSVAFWCNPISGHATLYWYQQILGQGPKLLIQFQNNGVVDDSQLPKDRFSAERLKGVDSTLKIQPAKLEDSAVYLCASSLDRETEAFFGQGTRLTVV.

For the CDR3, the DNA is TGTGCCAGCAGCTTGGAAAGGGTAGGAGATACGCAGTATTTT. Its protein is CASSLERVGDTQYF. The V call is TRBV5-4, the J call TRBJ2-3; D remains unclear. Looked up from germline, CDR1 is SGHNT and CDR2 is YYREEE (reference sequence). This CDR3 is 14 amino acids long. Trimming left V 0 bases short and J 5 bases short, with 10 bases between.

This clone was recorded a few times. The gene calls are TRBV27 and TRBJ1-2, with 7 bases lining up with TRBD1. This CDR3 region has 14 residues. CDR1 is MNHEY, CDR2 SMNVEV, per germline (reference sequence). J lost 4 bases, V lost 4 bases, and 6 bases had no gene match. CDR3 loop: CASSSLTGIYGYTF. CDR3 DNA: TGTGCCAGCAGTTCCCTGACAGGGATCTATGGCTACACCTTC.

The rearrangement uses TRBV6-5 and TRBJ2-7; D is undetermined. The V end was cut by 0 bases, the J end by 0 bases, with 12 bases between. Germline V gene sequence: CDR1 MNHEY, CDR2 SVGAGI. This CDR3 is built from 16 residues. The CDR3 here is CASSYSRTVSSYEQYF. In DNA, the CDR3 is TGTGCCAGCAGTTACTCTAGGACGGTGAGCTCCTACGAGCAGTACTTC.

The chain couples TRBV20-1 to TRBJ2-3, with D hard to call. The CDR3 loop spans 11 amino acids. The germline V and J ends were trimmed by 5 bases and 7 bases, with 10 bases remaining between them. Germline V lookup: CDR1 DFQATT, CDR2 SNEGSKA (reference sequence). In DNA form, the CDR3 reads TGCAGTGCTTTAACTCCATATACGCAGTATTTT. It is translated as CSALTPYTQYF.

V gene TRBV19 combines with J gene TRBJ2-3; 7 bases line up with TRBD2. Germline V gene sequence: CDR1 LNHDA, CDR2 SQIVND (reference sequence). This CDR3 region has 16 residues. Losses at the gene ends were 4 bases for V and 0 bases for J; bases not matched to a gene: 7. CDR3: CASSKVRGSSTDTQYF. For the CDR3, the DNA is TGTGCCAGTAGTAAAGTACGCGGGAGTAGCACAGATACGCAGTATTTT.

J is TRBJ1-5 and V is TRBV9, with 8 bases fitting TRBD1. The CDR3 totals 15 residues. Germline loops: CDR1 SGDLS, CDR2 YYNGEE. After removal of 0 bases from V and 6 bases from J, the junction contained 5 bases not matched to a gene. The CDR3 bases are TGTGCCAGCAGCGTAGGGACAGGGATCGGTCAGCCCCAGCATTTT. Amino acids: CASSVGTGIGQPQHF. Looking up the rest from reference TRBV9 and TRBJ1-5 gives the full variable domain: DSGVTQTPKHLITATGQRVTLRCSPRSGDLSVYWYQQSLDQGLQFLIQYYNGEERAKGNILERFSAQQFPDLHSELNLSSLELGDSALYFCASSVGTGIGQPQHFGDGTRLSIL.

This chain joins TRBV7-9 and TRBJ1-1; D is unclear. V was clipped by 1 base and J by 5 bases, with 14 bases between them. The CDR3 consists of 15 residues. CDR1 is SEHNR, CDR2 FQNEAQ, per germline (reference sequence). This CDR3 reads CASSLVRGEGTEAFF. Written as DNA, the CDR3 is TGTGCCAGCAGCTTAGTCCGGGGAGAAGGTACTGAAGCTTTCTTT.

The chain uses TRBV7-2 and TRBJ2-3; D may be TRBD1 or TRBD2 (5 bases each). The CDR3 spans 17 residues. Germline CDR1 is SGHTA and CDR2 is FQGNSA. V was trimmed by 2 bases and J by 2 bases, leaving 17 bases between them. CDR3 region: CASSLLPEGPNTDTQYF. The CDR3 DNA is TGTGCCAGCAGCTTATTACCCGAGGGGCCGAACACAGATACGCAGTATTTT.

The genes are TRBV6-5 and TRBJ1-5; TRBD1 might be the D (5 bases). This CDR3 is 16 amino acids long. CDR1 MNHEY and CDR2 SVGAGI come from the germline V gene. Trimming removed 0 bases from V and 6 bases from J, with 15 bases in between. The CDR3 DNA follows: TGTGCCAGCAGTTACTCGAGAGTAGTAGGGGCTCAGCCCCAGCATTTT. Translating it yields CASSYSRVVGAQPQHF.

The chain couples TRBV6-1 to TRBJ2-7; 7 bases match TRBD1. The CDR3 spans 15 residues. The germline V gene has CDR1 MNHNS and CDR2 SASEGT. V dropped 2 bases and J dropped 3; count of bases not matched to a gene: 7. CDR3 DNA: TGTGCCAGCAGTGAATTTGGGACAGTGGACTACGAGCAGTACTTC. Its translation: CASSEFGTVDYEQYF.

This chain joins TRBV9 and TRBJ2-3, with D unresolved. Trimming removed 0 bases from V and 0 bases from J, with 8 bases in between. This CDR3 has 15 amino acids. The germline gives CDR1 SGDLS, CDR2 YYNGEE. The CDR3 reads CASSVGVLSTDTQYF. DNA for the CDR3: TGTGCCAGCAGCGTAGGTGTACTAAGCACAGATACGCAGTATTTT.